These 4 T cell receptor beta chains came from one sample sequenced in a study of human T cells and chemical hapten exposure. Individual cDNA molecules had unique molecular identifiers attached to them by the library. From the reads, TCRdb called clonotypes with MiXCR, one entry per CDR3 protein. The table lists 2,000 to 2,500 distinct CDR3 sequences, around three fifths of them singletons. As to treatment: therapeutic diphenylcyclopropenone sensitization with weekly scalp DPC. The material sequenced was whole blood, taken before DPC sensitization or 2, 6, or about 24 weeks after (not recorded which). The receptor set was obtained from an adult with alopecia areata. Some clones in this sample may be carry-over from other donors' samples. This table probably holds off-target reads from a library built for another chain.

This chain links TRBV29-1 with TRBJ2-7; D not resolved. There are 12 residues in the CDR3. Trimming cost V 7 bases and J 1 base, with 11 bases left between them. Per germline, CDR1 SQVTM and CDR2 ANQGSEA. CDR3 bases: TGCAGCGGGGCAGACGGATCCTACGAGCAGTACTTC. As protein: CSGADGSYEQYF.

As for this clonotype: Its ends do not fully match the called genes, so a read error is possible. The J gene is TRBJ2-5, the V gene TRBV7-9, with 10 bases lining up with TRBD2. Germline loops: CDR1 SEHNR, CDR2 FQNEAQ (reference sequence). The CDR3 totals 14 residues. For the CDR3, the DNA is TGTGCCAGCAGCCTAGCGGGAGCTTTGGAGACCCAGTACTTC. Translated, it gives CASSLAGALETQYF.

This chain's CDR3 is CASSTRGSGVGYNEQFF. The CDR3 bases are TGTGCCAGCAGCACCCGGGGTAGCGGGGTGGGTTACAATGAGCAGTTCTTC. The chain recombines TRBV7-8 with TRBJ2-1, with 8 bases identical to TRBD2. The CDR3 contains 17 residues. Germline assignment: CDR1 SGHVS and CDR2 FQNEAQ. J lost 4 bases, V lost 5 bases, and 13 bases had no gene match.

The chain has TRBV10-2 and TRBJ2-2; the match to TRBD2 covers 8 bases. V trimming: 5 bases; J trimming: 4 bases; junction bases outside the gene matches: 3. The germline gives CDR1 WSHSY, CDR2 SAAADI. This CDR3 contains 14 residues. In DNA form, the CDR3 reads TGCGCCAGCAGTAAGCGGGAGACCACCGGGGAGCTGTTTTTT. Amino acid sequence: CASSKRETTGELFF.